This TCR beta chain is from a study of beta chain features in type 1 diabetes. Germline trimming cut 6 bases from V and 0 bases from J; bases unmatched to any gene: 6. Germline values: CDR1 SGHTA, CDR2 FQGNSA. CDR3 size: 16 residues. All of the isolated RNA was reverse transcribed, so expressed TCRB transcripts were sequenced. Some clones are missing from TCRdb's copy, which holds only in-frame ones; the method was immunoSEQ multiplex PCR. Of about 130,000 clones in the sample, approximately 9% were seen once. Study-wide findings and caveats: Moderately but significantly shorter TCRB CDR3s were found in Type 1 diabetes patients in all four CD4+ subsets. Among patients, naive, central memory and Treg TCRB repertoires appeared more similar than among healthy donors.

Points on this clone: Its antigen remains unidentified.

Heparinised blood was drawn once per donor, averaging about 116 mL. Each of the CD4+ naive, central memory, regulatory and stem cell-like memory populations was sorted via CD45RO/CCR7/CD25/CD127/CD95/CD27. Populations obtained by sorting all exceeded 95% purity. Sample: central memory CD4+ T cells from blood. This sequence joins TRBV7-2 and TRBJ2-2; 8 bases are shared with TRBD2. The sequence derives from a man aged 25 to 40 with type 1 diabetes. The CDR3 sequence is CASRGRGATNTGELFF. The CDR3 region has the DNA TGTGCCAGCAGAGGGCGGGGGGCCACGAACACCGGGGAGCTGTTTTTT. Based on the CDR3 plus reference TRBV7-2 and TRBJ2-2, the full variable domain is GAGVSQSPSNKVTEKGKDVELRCDPISGHTALYWYRQSLGQGLEFLIYFQGNSAPDKSGLPSDRFSAERTGGSVSTLTIQRTQQEDSAVYLCASRGRGATNTGELFFGEGSRLTVL.